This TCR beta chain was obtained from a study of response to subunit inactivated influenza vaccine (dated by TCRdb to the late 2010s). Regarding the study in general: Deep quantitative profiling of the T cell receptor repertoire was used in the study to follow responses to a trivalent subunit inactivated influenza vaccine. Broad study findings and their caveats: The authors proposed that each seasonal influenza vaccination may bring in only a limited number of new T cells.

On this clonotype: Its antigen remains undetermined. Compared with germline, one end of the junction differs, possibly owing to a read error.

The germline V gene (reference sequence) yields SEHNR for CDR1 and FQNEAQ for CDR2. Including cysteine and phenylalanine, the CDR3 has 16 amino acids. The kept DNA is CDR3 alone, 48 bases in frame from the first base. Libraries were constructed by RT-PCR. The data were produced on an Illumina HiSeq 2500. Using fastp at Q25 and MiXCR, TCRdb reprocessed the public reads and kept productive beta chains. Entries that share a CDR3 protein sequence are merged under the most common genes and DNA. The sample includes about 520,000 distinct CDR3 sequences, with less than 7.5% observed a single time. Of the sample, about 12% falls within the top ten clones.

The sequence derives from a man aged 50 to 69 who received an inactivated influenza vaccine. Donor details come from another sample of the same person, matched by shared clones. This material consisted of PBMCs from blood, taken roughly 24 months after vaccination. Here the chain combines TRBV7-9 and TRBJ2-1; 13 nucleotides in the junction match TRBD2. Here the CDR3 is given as CAGSSRTSGRTNEQFF. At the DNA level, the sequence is TGTGCCGGCAGCTCCCGGACTAGCGGGAGAACGAATGAGCAGTTCTTC.